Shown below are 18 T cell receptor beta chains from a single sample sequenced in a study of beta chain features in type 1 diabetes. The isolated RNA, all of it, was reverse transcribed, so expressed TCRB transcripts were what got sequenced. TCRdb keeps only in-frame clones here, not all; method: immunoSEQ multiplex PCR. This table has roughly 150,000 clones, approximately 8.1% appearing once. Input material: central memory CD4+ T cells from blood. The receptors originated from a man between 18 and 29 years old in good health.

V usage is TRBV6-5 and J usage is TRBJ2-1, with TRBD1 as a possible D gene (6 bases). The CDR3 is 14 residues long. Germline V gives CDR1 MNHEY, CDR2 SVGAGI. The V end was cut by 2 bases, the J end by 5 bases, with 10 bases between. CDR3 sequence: CASSYHNRDNEQFF. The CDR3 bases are TGTGCCAGCAGTTACCATAACAGGGACAATGAGCAGTTCTTC.

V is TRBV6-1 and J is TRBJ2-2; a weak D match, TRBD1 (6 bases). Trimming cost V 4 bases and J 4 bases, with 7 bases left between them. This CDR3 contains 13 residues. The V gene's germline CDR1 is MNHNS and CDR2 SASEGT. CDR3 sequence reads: CASSVGGTGELFF. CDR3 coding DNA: TGTGCCAGCAGTGTAGGGGGCACCGGGGAGCTGTTTTTT.

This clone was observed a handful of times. CDR3 bases: TGTGCCAGCAGCTTGGGACTAGCGGGAGGCTCCAATGAGCAGTTCTTC. It yields the protein CASSLGLAGGSNEQFF. This chain joins TRBV7-8 and TRBJ2-1, with 15 bases aligning to TRBD2. The CDR3 loop spans 16 amino acids. J was trimmed by 6 bases and V by 3 bases; bases with no gene match: 3. The germline V gene has CDR1 SGHVS and CDR2 FQNEAQ.

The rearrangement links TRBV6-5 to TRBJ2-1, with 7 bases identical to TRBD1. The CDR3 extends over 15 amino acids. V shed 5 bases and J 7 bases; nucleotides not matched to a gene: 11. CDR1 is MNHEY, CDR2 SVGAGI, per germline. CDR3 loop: CASSPTAPGQNEQFF. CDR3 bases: TGTGCCAGCAGTCCGACCGCACCGGGACAGAATGAGCAGTTCTTC.

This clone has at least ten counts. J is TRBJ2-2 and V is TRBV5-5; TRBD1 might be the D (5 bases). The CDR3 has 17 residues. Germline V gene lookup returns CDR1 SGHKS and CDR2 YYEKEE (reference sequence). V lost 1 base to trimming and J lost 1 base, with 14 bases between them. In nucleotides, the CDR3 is TGTGCCAGCAGCTTGAGGTCTGGGGCCATGAACACCGGGGAGCTGTTTTTT. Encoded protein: CASSLRSGAMNTGELFF.

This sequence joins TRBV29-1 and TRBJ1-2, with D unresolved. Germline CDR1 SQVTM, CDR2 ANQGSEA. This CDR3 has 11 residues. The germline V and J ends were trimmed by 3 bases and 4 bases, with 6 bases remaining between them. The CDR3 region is CSVDVLYGYTF. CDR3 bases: TGCAGCGTTGACGTACTCTATGGCTACACCTTC.

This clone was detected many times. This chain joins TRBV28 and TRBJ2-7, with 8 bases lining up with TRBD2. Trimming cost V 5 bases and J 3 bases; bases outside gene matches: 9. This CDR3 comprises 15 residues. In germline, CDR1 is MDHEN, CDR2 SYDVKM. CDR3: CASSEVGGGFYEQYF. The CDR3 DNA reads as TGTGCCAGCAGTGAAGTTGGCGGGGGGTTCTACGAGCAGTACTTC.

The CDR3 region has the DNA TGTGCCAGCAGTTTATTCGGGATTGAGGATACGCAGTATTTT. This gives the protein CASSLFGIEDTQYF. The chain has TRBV27 and TRBJ2-3; D perhaps matches TRBD2 (5 bases). The V end was cut by 1 base, the J end by 6 bases, with 11 bases between. CDR3 size: 14 residues. Germline V CDR1 and CDR2: MNHEY, SMNVEV (reference sequence).

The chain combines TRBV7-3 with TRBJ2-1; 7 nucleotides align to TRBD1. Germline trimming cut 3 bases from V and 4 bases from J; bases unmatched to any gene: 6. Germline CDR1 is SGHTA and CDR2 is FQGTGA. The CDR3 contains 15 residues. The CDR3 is CASSFGTDQYNEQFF. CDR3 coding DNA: TGTGCCAGCAGCTTCGGGACAGATCAATACAATGAGCAGTTCTTC.

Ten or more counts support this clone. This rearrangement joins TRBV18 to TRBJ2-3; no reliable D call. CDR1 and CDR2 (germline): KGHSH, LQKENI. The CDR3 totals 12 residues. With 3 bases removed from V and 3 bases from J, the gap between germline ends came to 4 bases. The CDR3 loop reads CASSPRTDTQYF. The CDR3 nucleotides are TGTGCCAGCTCACCCCGGACAGATACGCAGTATTTT.

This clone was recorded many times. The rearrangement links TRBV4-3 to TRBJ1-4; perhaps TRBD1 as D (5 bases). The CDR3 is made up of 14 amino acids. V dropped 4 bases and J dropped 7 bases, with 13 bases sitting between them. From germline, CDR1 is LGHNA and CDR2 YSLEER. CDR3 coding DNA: TGCGCCAGCAGCCGCTCAGGGTGGGTTGAAAAACTGTTTTTT. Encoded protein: CASSRSGWVEKLFF.

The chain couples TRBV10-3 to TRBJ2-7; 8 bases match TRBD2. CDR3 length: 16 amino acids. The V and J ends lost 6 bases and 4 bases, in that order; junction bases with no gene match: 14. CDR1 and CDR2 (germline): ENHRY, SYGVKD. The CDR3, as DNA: TGTGCCATCAGGGGGGTGGAGGCGGGAGGTGGATACGAGCAGTACTTC. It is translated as CAIRGVEAGGGYEQYF.

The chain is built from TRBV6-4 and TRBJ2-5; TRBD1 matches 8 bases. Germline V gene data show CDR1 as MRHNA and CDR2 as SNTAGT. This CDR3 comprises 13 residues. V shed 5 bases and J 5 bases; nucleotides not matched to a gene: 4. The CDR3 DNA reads TGTGCCAGCAGTCTAGACAGGGGTGAGACCCAGTACTTC. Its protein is CASSLDRGETQYF.

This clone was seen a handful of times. The CDR3 DNA is TGTGCCACCAGCAGAGGGGGCGGGACGCAGTACTTC. It encodes CATSRGGGTQYF. The gene calls are TRBV15 and TRBJ2-7; D might be TRBD2 (6 bases). The CDR3 has 12 residues. Looked up from germline, CDR1 is LNHNV and CDR2 is YYDKDF (reference sequence). Trimming pared 1 base from V and 9 bases from J, leaving 10 bases between.

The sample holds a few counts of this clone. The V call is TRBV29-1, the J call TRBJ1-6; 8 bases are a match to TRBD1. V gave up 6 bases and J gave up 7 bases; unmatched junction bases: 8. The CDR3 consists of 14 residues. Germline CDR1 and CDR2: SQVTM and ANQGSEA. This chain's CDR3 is CSVQPGTGNSPLHF. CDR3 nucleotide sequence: TGCAGCGTCCAACCCGGGACAGGCAATTCACCCCTCCACTTT.

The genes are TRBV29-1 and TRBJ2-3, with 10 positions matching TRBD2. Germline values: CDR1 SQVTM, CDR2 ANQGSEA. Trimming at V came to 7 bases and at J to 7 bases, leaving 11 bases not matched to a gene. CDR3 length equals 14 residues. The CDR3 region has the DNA TGCAGCGCCAGGGGACTAGCGAGTCCCCATACGCAGTATTTT. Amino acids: CSARGLASPHTQYF.

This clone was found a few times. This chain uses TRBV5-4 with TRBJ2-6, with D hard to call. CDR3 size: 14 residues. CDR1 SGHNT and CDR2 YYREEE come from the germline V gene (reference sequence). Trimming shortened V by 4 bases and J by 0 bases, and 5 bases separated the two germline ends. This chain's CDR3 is CASSIVSGANVLTF. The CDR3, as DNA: TGTGCCAGCAGCATCGTCTCTGGGGCCAACGTCCTGACTTTC.

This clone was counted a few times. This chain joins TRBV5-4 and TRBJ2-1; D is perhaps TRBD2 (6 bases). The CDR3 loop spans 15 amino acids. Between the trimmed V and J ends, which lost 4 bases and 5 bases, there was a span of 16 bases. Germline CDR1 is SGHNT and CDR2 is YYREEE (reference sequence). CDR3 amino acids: CASSGWVAGNNEQFF. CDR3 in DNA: TGTGCCAGCAGCGGGTGGGTCGCGGGGAACAATGAGCAGTTCTTC. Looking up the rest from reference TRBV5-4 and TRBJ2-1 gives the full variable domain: ETGVTQSPTHLIKTRGQQVTLRCSSQSGHNTVSWYQQALGQGPQFIFQYYREEENGRGNFPPRFSGLQFPNYSSELNVNALELDDSALYLCASSGWVAGNNEQFFGPGTRLTVL.